This is a list of T cell receptor beta chains from one sample in a study of T cell responses to AZD1222 COVID-19 vaccine. Sequenced by immunoSEQ multiplex PCR; TCRdb stores in-frame clones only, minus some. This sample has roughly 140,000 clones, with approximately 91% found just once. The sequenced sample was peripheral blood, obtained 28 days after the second AZD1222 dose. Receptor source: an adult who received the AZD1222 COVID-19 vaccine. CDR3s include the opening cysteine and the closing phenylalanine or tryptophan. Each record gives: J gene, V gene, clone size, D gene, CDR3 DNA, CDR3 protein. D genes are given only for firm matches. Clone size appears in some rows only: once, few, many, or a class for an expanded clone.

j_gene: TRBJ2-7; v_gene: TRBV4-1; abundance: few; d_gene: .; CDR3nt: TGCGCCAGCAGCCAACTAGCGGGACAGGGGACAGGGCAGTACTTC; CDR3aa: CASSQLAGQGTGQYF
j_gene: TRBJ1-3; v_gene: TRBV9; abundance: .; d_gene: TRBD1; CDR3nt: TGTGCCAGCAGCGAGAGGACAGGTAGAACTGGAAACACCATATATTTT; CDR3aa: CASSERTGRTGNTIYF
j_gene: TRBJ1-2; v_gene: TRBV7-9; abundance: .; d_gene: .; CDR3nt: TGTGCCAGCAGTCATCGACGGGGAGCCGGCTACACCTTC; CDR3aa: CASSHRRGAGYTF
j_gene: TRBJ2-1; v_gene: TRBV14; abundance: .; d_gene: .; CDR3nt: TGTGCCAGCAGCCCGGACTATAAGGCTGAGCAGTTCTTC; CDR3aa: CASSPDYKAEQFF
j_gene: TRBJ1-2; v_gene: TRBV25-1; abundance: .; d_gene: .; CDR3nt: TGTGCCAGCAGTGATGGGGACGGCTACACCTTC; CDR3aa: CASSDGDGYTF
j_gene: TRBJ1-1; v_gene: TRBV25-1; abundance: .; d_gene: .; CDR3nt: TGTGCCAGCAGTGGTGCCCCCCCATTTGCGGCTTTCTTT; CDR3aa: CASSGAPPFAAFF
j_gene: TRBJ2-7; v_gene: TRBV7-9; abundance: .; d_gene: .; CDR3nt: TGTGCCAGCAGCTTAGCGGAGGCCTACGAGCAGTACTTC; CDR3aa: CASSLAEAYEQYF
j_gene: TRBJ2-2; v_gene: TRBV11-2; abundance: once; d_gene: TRBD1; CDR3nt: TGTGCCAGCAAGGACCGGGACAGGGAACTTGACGGGGAGCTGTTTTTT; CDR3aa: CASKDRDRELDGELFF
j_gene: TRBJ1-5; v_gene: TRBV11-3; abundance: .; d_gene: .; CDR3nt: TGTGCCAGCAGCCACAGCCTGGAGGGGGGGAATCAGCCCCAGCATTTT; CDR3aa: CASSHSLEGGNQPQHF
j_gene: TRBJ2-1; v_gene: TRBV4-1; abundance: .; d_gene: TRBD2; CDR3nt: TGCGCCAGCAGCCAAGATGGAGCGGGAGGAGGCAATGAGCAGTTCTTC; CDR3aa: CASSQDGAGGGNEQFF
j_gene: TRBJ2-3; v_gene: TRBV15; abundance: .; d_gene: .; CDR3nt: TGTGCCACCAGCAGAGATTTGGGCACAGATACGCAGTATTTT; CDR3aa: CATSRDLGTDTQYF
j_gene: TRBJ1-2; v_gene: TRBV19; abundance: once; d_gene: .; CDR3nt: TGTGCCAGTAGTACCGGGGTAAAGGGCTACACCTTC; CDR3aa: CASSTGVKGYTF
j_gene: TRBJ1-5; v_gene: TRBV5-6; abundance: .; d_gene: TRBD1; CDR3nt: TGTGCCAGCAGCTTAGAGGCAGGGGGCGACATCAATCAGCCCCAGCATTTT; CDR3aa: CASSLEAGGDINQPQHF
j_gene: TRBJ2-7; v_gene: TRBV27; abundance: .; d_gene: .; CDR3nt: TGTGCCAGCAGTTTAGGGGCCTCATCCTATGAGCAGTACTTC; CDR3aa: CASSLGASSYEQYF
j_gene: TRBJ2-7; v_gene: TRBV19; abundance: .; d_gene: TRBD1; CDR3nt: TGTGCCAGTAGGGGGACAGGGAGGACCTACGAGCAGTACTTC; CDR3aa: CASRGTGRTYEQYF
j_gene: TRBJ2-7; v_gene: TRBV5-1; abundance: .; d_gene: .; CDR3nt: TGCGCCAGCAGCACTCACACGGACTCCTACGAGCAGTACTTC; CDR3aa: CASSTHTDSYEQYF
j_gene: TRBJ1-1; v_gene: TRBV24-1; abundance: .; d_gene: .; CDR3nt: TGTGCCACCAGTGATTTGGGAGTTATGAACACTGAAGCTTTCTTT; CDR3aa: CATSDLGVMNTEAFF
j_gene: TRBJ1-5; v_gene: TRBV20-1; abundance: .; d_gene: .; CDR3nt: TGCAGTGCTAGTACAGGGATGGCGTATAGCAATCAGCCCCAGCATTTT; CDR3aa: CSASTGMAYSNQPQHF
j_gene: TRBJ2-7; v_gene: TRBV18; abundance: once; d_gene: TRBD2; CDR3nt: TGTGCCAGCTCTCCAACGGGAGTAGCGGGAGGTGAGCAGTACTTC; CDR3aa: CASSPTGVAGGEQYF
j_gene: TRBJ2-7; v_gene: TRBV2; abundance: .; d_gene: .; CDR3nt: TGTGCCAGCAGTGAGCTGAACTACGAGCAGTACTTC; CDR3aa: CASSELNYEQYF
j_gene: TRBJ1-2; v_gene: TRBV25-1; abundance: .; d_gene: .; CDR3nt: TGTGCCAGCACGGCCTCAAGGGGGTTTAACTATGGCTACACCTTC; CDR3aa: CASTASRGFNYGYTF
j_gene: TRBJ2-1; v_gene: TRBV7-6; abundance: .; d_gene: .; CDR3nt: TGTGCCAGCAGCTTGGACCAGCAGCGGCCCCACAATGAGCAGTTCTTC; CDR3aa: CASSLDQQRPHNEQFF
j_gene: TRBJ1-3; v_gene: TRBV5-1; abundance: .; d_gene: TRBD1; CDR3nt: TGCGCCAGCAGCCCCGGGACAGCCTCTGGAAACACCATATATTTT; CDR3aa: CASSPGTASGNTIYF
j_gene: TRBJ2-3; v_gene: TRBV7-7; abundance: .; d_gene: TRBD1; CDR3nt: TGTGCTAGCAGCCTCGGGACAGGGGGGAGCGATACGCAGTATTTT; CDR3aa: CASSLGTGGSDTQYF
j_gene: TRBJ2-2; v_gene: TRBV19; abundance: .; d_gene: .; CDR3nt: TGTGCCAGTAGTATGTACAGGTCGAACACCGGGGAGCTGTTTTTT; CDR3aa: CASSMYRSNTGELFF
j_gene: TRBJ2-7; v_gene: TRBV23-1; abundance: .; d_gene: .; CDR3nt: TGCGCCAGCCCGGGGAGTCCCTCCTACGAGCAGTACTTC; CDR3aa: CASPGSPSYEQYF
j_gene: TRBJ1-2; v_gene: TRBV19; abundance: .; d_gene: .; CDR3nt: TGTGCCAGTAGTATTCTGGGGGGGAACTATGGCTACACCTTC; CDR3aa: CASSILGGNYGYTF
j_gene: TRBJ2-5; v_gene: TRBV5-6; abundance: .; d_gene: .; CDR3nt: TGTGCCAGCATGACGGGCAGTACGGCGGGGAAGACCCAGTACTTC; CDR3aa: CASMTGSTAGKTQYF
j_gene: TRBJ1-6; v_gene: TRBV5-4; abundance: .; d_gene: .; CDR3nt: TGTGCCAGCAGCTTGGTACCCTATTCACCCCTCCACTTT; CDR3aa: CASSLVPYSPLHF